Listed below are T cell receptor beta chains from one sample, sequenced in a study of cytomegalovirus exposure and HLA in healthy donors. Profiling relied on immunoSEQ multiplex PCR, and the TCRdb table lists in-frame clones only, not all of them. The repertoire includes about 200,000 clones, about four fifths of them detected once, and about 1.4% sits in the top ten. Sequenced sample: PBMCs. All receptors derive from a girl aged 10 to 17 in good health and CMV-seropositive. Each CDR3 is given with its conserved first and last residue. The D gene is left open where the match is weak. Some rows have no size entry. The others give once, few or many, or a class for an expanded clone.

D	V	size	J	CDR3	DNA
-	TRBV7-2	-	TRBJ2-2	CASPKMGTGNTGELFF	TGTGCCAGCCCCAAGATGGGAACAGGGAACACCGGGGAGCTGTTTTTT
-	TRBV29-1	once	TRBJ1-3	CSGQSGDSGNTIYF	TGCAGCGGTCAATCAGGGGATTCAGGAAACACCATATATTTT
TRBD1	TRBV7-9	-	TRBJ1-1	CASSQGQGALGTEAFF	TGTGCCAGCAGCCAAGGGCAGGGGGCGCTTGGTACTGAAGCTTTCTTT
TRBD2	TRBV5-6	-	TRBJ2-3	CASSAGTSVFTDTQYF	TGTGCCAGCAGTGCTGGGACTAGTGTTTTCACAGATACGCAGTATTTT
-	TRBV7-6	-	TRBJ2-7	CASSLGGSLLYEQYF	TGTGCCAGCAGCTTAGGGGGCAGTCTTCTCTACGAGCAGTACTTC
TRBD1	TRBV19	-	TRBJ1-5	CASSPDRGRGNQPQHF	TGTGCCAGTAGTCCGGACAGGGGGCGGGGCAATCAGCCCCAGCATTTT
-	TRBV5-6	few	TRBJ2-7	CASSLWDISSYEQYF	TGTGCCAGCAGCTTATGGGACATAAGCTCCTACGAGCAGTACTTC
TRBD1	TRBV5-6	once	TRBJ2-7	CASSQGTAYEQYF	TGTGCCAGCAGCCAGGGGACAGCCTACGAGCAGTACTTC
TRBD1	TRBV2	-	TRBJ1-2	CASGRQGAEGYTF	TGTGCCAGCGGCAGACAGGGGGCAGAAGGCTACACCTTC
-	TRBV6-1	once	TRBJ2-7	CASKLVGDEQYF	TGTGCCAGCAAACTGGTAGGGGACGAGCAGTACTTC
-	TRBV4-1	-	TRBJ1-3	CASSQGWSGNTIYF	TGCGCCAGCAGCCAAGGATGGAGTGGAAACACCATATATTTT
-	TRBV4-3	once	TRBJ1-5	CASSRALDQPQHF	TGCGCCAGCAGCCGGGCCCTGGATCAGCCCCAGCATTTT
TRBD2	TRBV6-5	-	TRBJ2-7	CASSYSRGTSGGIQYF	TGTGCCAGCAGTTACTCCCGGGGGACTAGCGGGGGGATACAGTACTTC
TRBD1	TRBV7-9	-	TRBJ2-7	CASSLAAPRGHYEQYF	TGTGCCAGCAGCTTAGCGGCCCCGAGGGGGCACTACGAGCAGTACTTC
TRBD2	TRBV7-2	-	TRBJ2-1	CASSLESGDNEQFF	TGTGCCAGCAGCTTAGAGAGCGGGGACAATGAGCAGTTCTTC
TRBD2	TRBV6-5	-	TRBJ2-1	CASSYESSGANEQFF	TGTGCCAGCAGTTACGAGTCTAGCGGGGCCAATGAGCAGTTCTTC
TRBD1	TRBV27	-	TRBJ2-7	CASSFSTGPSYEQYF	TGTGCCAGCAGTTTTTCGACAGGGCCCTCCTACGAGCAGTACTTC
TRBD1	TRBV28	-	TRBJ2-3	CASSLGRGYTDTQYF	TGTGCCAGCAGTTTGGGCAGGGGGTACACAGATACGCAGTATTTT
-	TRBV4-3	-	TRBJ2-7	CASSQVAYLYEQYF	TGCGCCAGCAGCCAAGTAGCGTATCTATACGAGCAGTACTTC
-	TRBV5-4	-	TRBJ2-3	CASSQTGSSTDTQYF	TGTGCCAGCAGCCAAACAGGATCTAGCACAGATACGCAGTATTTT
-	TRBV9	-	TRBJ1-3	CASSAPGTYSGNTIYF	TGTGCCAGCAGCGCCCCGGGGACTTACTCTGGAAACACCATATATTTT
-	TRBV7-9	-	TRBJ2-5	CASSLTAAGLAPKETQYF	TGTGCCAGCAGCTTGACGGCAGCGGGCCTAGCCCCAAAAGAGACCCAGTACTTC
TRBD2	TRBV5-4	-	TRBJ2-1	CASSPDLSGGSRQFF	TGTGCCAGCAGCCCGGACCTTTCGGGGGGTTCTAGGCAGTTCTTC
-	TRBV29-1	-	TRBJ1-2	CSVVPRGNYGYTF	TGCAGCGTAGTACCACGAGGTAACTATGGCTACACCTTC
-	TRBV2	-	TRBJ2-3	CASSDYGVASTDTQYF	TGTGCCAGCAGTGATTACGGGGTGGCTAGCACAGATACGCAGTATTTT
-	TRBV10-3	-	TRBJ1-1	CAISPSDIEAFF	TGTGCCATCAGCCCCTCAGATATTGAAGCTTTCTTT